This record concerns one T cell receptor beta chain sequence. Its antigen remains unknown. This sample is part of a study of shared clonotypes between healthy human individuals. On the study more broadly: Three plates were used per donor for CD4 naive, three for CD4 memory, two for CD8 naive and one for CD8 memory. Notes on the study in general: Relative to memory subsets, naive subsets generally showed larger estimated richness. With a few donors compared, roughly 5% of naive CD4 clonotypes were shared.

Donation came from healthy HIV-negative adults that had no recent acute infections or vaccinations. Looked up from germline, CDR1 is PRHDT and CDR2 is FYEKMQ (reference sequence). This CDR3 contains 15 residues. The ends lost 5 bases at V and 4 bases at J; junction bases unmatched: 9. Profiled with immunoSEQ multiplex PCR; TCRdb holds only in-frame clones, not every one. This sample yields fewer than 2.5 million clones, of which 80% to 95% are seen a single time; about 0.39% belongs to the top ten. This TCR came from a man aged 18 to 30 in good health. Some clones in this sample may be carry-over from other donors' samples. The chain employs TRBV13 and TRBJ1-1; TRBD1 matches at 8 bases. The source material was naive CD4+ T cells from PBMCs. Subset specified: CD45RA+ positively selected. The CDR3 loop is CASSRQGIRGTEAFF. The CDR3 DNA reads TGTGCCAGCAGCCGACAGGGGATTAGAGGCACTGAAGCTTTCTTT.